These T cell receptor beta chains were read from a single sample in a study of identifying expanded T cells in peripheral blood. Some clones are missing from TCRdb's copy, which holds only in-frame ones; the method was immunoSEQ multiplex PCR. The table lists some 78,000 clones, approximately 85% of them singletons. Source material: blood. The origin of the receptors is a person between 18 and 75 years old in good health. Both conserved end residues are part of each CDR3. A D gene is named only where the DNA matches it firmly. Clone size is stated in some rows and not others, as once, few, many or a class when expanded.

TRBV19	TRBJ1-5	-	-	TGTGCCAGTAGACCCATAGGCAATCAGCCCCAGCATTTT	CASRPIGNQPQHF
TRBV5-4	TRBJ2-1	-	TRBD2	TGTGCCAGCAGTTTCGGGACTAGCTCGGTGAATGAGCAGTTCTTC	CASSFGTSSVNEQFF
TRBV10-3	TRBJ2-3	-	-	TGTGCCATCAGTGTTGCCGGGGCCCTGAAGGTGAATACGCAGTATTTT	CAISVAGALKVNTQYF
TRBV6-1	TRBJ1-5	-	-	TGTGCCAGCAGTGTTGTCAGGGGAGGCGATCAGCCCCAGCATTTT	CASSVVRGGDQPQHF
TRBV6-1	TRBJ2-6	few	-	TGTGCCAGCAGCCCCCCCGATGAGGCCAACGTCCTGACTTTC	CASSPPDEANVLTF
TRBV15	TRBJ2-7	-	TRBD1	TGTGCCACCAGAGCTACAGGGGTATCCAACGAGCAGTACTTC	CATRATGVSNEQYF
TRBV4-3	TRBJ2-3	-	TRBD2	TGCGCCAGCAGCCATCGGGGCGGGGGTCCAAGCACAGATACGCAGTATTTT	CASSHRGGGPSTDTQYF
TRBV11-1	TRBJ2-7	-	-	TGTGCCAGCAGCCCCCCCCTAGGGGGGAGGCGGTACTTC	CASSPPLGGRRYF
TRBV7-8	TRBJ2-7	-	TRBD1	TGTGCCAGCAGCATAACAGGGGGCACTTACGAGCAGTACTTC	CASSITGGTYEQYF
TRBV4-3	TRBJ2-7	few	-	TGCGCCAGCAGCCAAGAAAAGCCGGGGAACTCCTACGAGCAGTACTTC	CASSQEKPGNSYEQYF
TRBV28	TRBJ2-1	-	-	TGTGCCAGCAGTTTACACGCTTCCTACAATGAGCAGTTCTTC	CASSLHASYNEQFF
TRBV29-1	TRBJ1-2	-	-	TGCAGCGTTGAAGTACAGGGTCTCCTAGCTAACTATGGCTACACCTTC	CSVEVQGLLANYGYTF
TRBV27	TRBJ2-2	-	-	TGTGCCAGCAGTTTAGGTAACGGGGAGCTGTTTTTT	CASSLGNGELFF
TRBV19	TRBJ1-2	-	-	TGTGCCAGTGTCGGACTTCCTAACTATGGCTACACCTTC	CASVGLPNYGYTF
TRBV2	TRBJ2-7	-	-	TGTGCCAGCAGTGAGTCGGTCTCCTACGAGCAGTACTTC	CASSESVSYEQYF
TRBV5-6	TRBJ2-5	-	TRBD2	TGTGCCAGCAGCCGGATCTCCAGCGGGGGGTGGGAGACCCAGTACTTC	CASSRISSGGWETQYF
TRBV27	TRBJ2-7	-	TRBD1	TGTGCCAGCAGTACCACAGGGGATCGCGCGATCTACGAGCAGTACTTC	CASSTTGDRAIYEQYF
TRBV25-1	TRBJ2-7	-	-	TGTGCCAGCACCCAAAAGGGGATATACGAGCAGTACTTC	CASTQKGIYEQYF
TRBV7-9	TRBJ1-3	-	-	TGTGCCAGCAGCCCTCACGGGACTCTTTACTCTGGAAACACCATATATTTT	CASSPHGTLYSGNTIYF
TRBV7-2	TRBJ2-1	-	-	TGTGCCAGCAGCTCCAACCTAGGGGTTAATGAGCAGTTCTTC	CASSSNLGVNEQFF
TRBV6-5	TRBJ1-2	-	TRBD1	TGTGCCAGCAGCCGACAGGGGGCCGGTGGCTACACCTTC	CASSRQGAGGYTF
TRBV5-1	TRBJ2-5	-	TRBD1	TGCGCCAGCAGCCCACGACAGGGCCAAGAGACCCAGTACTTC	CASSPRQGQETQYF
TRBV30	TRBJ2-1	-	-	TGTGCCTATGAGGCGGGTGAGCAGTTCTTC	CAYEAGEQFF
TRBV7-2	TRBJ1-5	-	-	TGTGCCAGCAGCTTAAAGGCAGGCGATAATCAGCCCCAGCATTTT	CASSLKAGDNQPQHF
TRBV19	TRBJ2-7	-	TRBD2	TGTGCCAGTAGTCTCTCCGGCACCGGGACTAGCGGCTACGAGCAGTACTTC	CASSLSGTGTSGYEQYF
TRBV4-2	TRBJ2-5	once	TRBD2	TGTGCCAGCAGATCTACTAGCGGCTCCCAAGAGACCCAGTACTTC	CASRSTSGSQETQYF
TRBV19	TRBJ1-1	-	TRBD1	TGTGCCAGTAGAGGACTAAGACAGGGAGAGATGGCTGAAGCTTTCTTT	CASRGLRQGEMAEAFF
TRBV10-3	TRBJ2-1	once	TRBD2	TGTGCCATCAGTGAGCCCGGGACTAGCGGGAGGGAGGGGCAGTTCTTC	CAISEPGTSGREGQFF
TRBV4-3	TRBJ1-2	once	-	TGCGCCAGCAGCCAAGATTGGTCGGTGTCTTATTATGGCTACACCTTC	CASSQDWSVSYYGYTF
TRBV5-8	TRBJ1-3	-	-	TGTGCCAGCAGCTTGAGGCTGAACGGAAACACCATATATTTT	CASSLRLNGNTIYF
TRBV29-1	TRBJ2-7	-	TRBD1	TGCAGCGTTATCGGGGCGGGACAGGGGAAGCAGTACTTC	CSVIGAGQGKQYF
TRBV19	TRBJ2-7	-	-	TGTGCCAGTAGTACCGATTACGAGCAGTACTTC	CASSTDYEQYF
TRBV6-1	TRBJ1-4	-	-	TGTGCCAGCAGTGAAGGACAGTTTAATGAAAAACTGTTTTTT	CASSEGQFNEKLFF
TRBV6-5	TRBJ1-2	-	-	TGTGCCAGCAGTTACTCGAGGCAGGGGAGGGAGGATGGCTACACCTTC	CASSYSRQGREDGYTF
TRBV28	TRBJ1-2	few	-	TGTGCCACCGGAGGCAGGGCTAACTATGGCTACACCTTC	CATGGRANYGYTF
TRBV23-1	TRBJ1-2	-	-	TGCGCCAGCACACCAGGGATCCCGAAGTATGACTACACCTTC	CASTPGIPKYDYTF
TRBV5-8	TRBJ2-7	once	TRBD1	TGTGCCAGCAGCTTTGGTAAATTTGGGACAGGGGTTACCGAGCAGTACTTC	CASSFGKFGTGVTEQYF
TRBV10-3	TRBJ2-5	few	-	TGTGCCATCACTTCCTCTGGGGGAGAGACCCAGTACTTC	CAITSSGGETQYF
TRBV28	TRBJ2-2	-	-	TGTGCCAGCAGTTTACGGGGGAGGTCCAACACCGGGGAGCTGTTTTTT	CASSLRGRSNTGELFF
TRBV4-3	TRBJ1-2	-	-	TGCGCCAGCAGCCAAGATGGGGAGATAGGTGGCTACACCTTC	CASSQDGEIGGYTF
TRBV4-3	TRBJ2-7	-	-	TGCGCCAGCAGCCAGGCTGACGGGACTCCAAGCTACGAGCAGTACTTC	CASSQADGTPSYEQYF
TRBV28	TRBJ2-5	-	TRBD2	TGTGCCAGCAGTTCATACGTATCGGGACTAGCGGGAGTAGAGACCCAGTACTTC	CASSSYVSGLAGVETQYF
TRBV6-6	TRBJ2-7	-	-	TGTGCCAGCAATGGTGATGCCGCCTACGAGCAGTACTTC	CASNGDAAYEQYF
TRBV9	TRBJ2-1	-	TRBD2	TGTGCCAGCAGCGCGACCGGGACTAGCTACAATGAGCAGTTCTTC	CASSATGTSYNEQFF
TRBV4-3	TRBJ2-1	-	TRBD2	TGCGCCAGCAGCCGAACCCCCCTAGCGGGAGGGCCCAATGAGCAGTTCTTC	CASSRTPLAGGPNEQFF
TRBV7-2	TRBJ1-5	once	TRBD1	TGTGCCAGCAGCTTGACAGGGGGTTATTCCGATCAGCCCCAGCATTTT	CASSLTGGYSDQPQHF
TRBV11-3	TRBJ2-7	-	TRBD1	TGTGCCAGCAGAGGGGGACAGCAGAGCTCCTACGAGCAGTACTTC	CASRGGQQSSYEQYF
TRBV7-2	TRBJ2-7	few	TRBD1	TGTGCCAGCAACCCGGGACAGGGGGCGGGTGAGCAGTACTTC	CASNPGQGAGEQYF
TRBV6-1	TRBJ2-3	-	TRBD2	TGTGCCAGCAGCGACGGACTAGCGGGGACAGATACGCAGTATTTT	CASSDGLAGTDTQYF